This T cell receptor beta chain came from a study of T cells after yellow fever vaccination. Germline V gene sequence: CDR1 SGHRS, CDR2 YFSETQ. The V end lost 4 bases, the J end lost 0 bases, and 17 bases lay between the germline ends. The CDR3 spans 17 residues. This clonotype came up a few times. Its antigen remains unknown. Regarding the study as a whole: Booster sampling recovered most clones from primary vaccination (roughly 97% CD4, approximately 88% CD8). On re-exposure, the response was weaker but peaked faster, at day 5 versus 15.

As TCR cDNA was made by 5'RACE template switching, a universal primer site and UMIs were added. TCRdb analysed the 5' RACE reads with MiXCR anew, one entry per CDR3 protein. The table shows a few hundred thousand distinct CDR3 sequences, with roughly 3.5% occurring only once. This receptor was identified in a man aged 18 to 35 who received the YFV17D yellow fever vaccine. This rearrangement joins TRBV5-1 to TRBJ2-1; D may match TRBD1 or TRBD2 (5 bases each). The input for sequencing was PBMCs, taken on the day of the yellow fever booster vaccination. The CDR3 spells CASSLRGGVSSYNEQFF. CDR3 bases: TGCGCCAGCAGCCTCCGGGGCGGCGTTAGCTCCTACAATGAGCAGTTCTTC.